Following are 28 T cell receptor beta chains from one sample sequenced in a study of blood T cell repertoires in COVID-19. Clones were sequenced by immunoSEQ multiplex PCR, and TCRdb holds only the in-frame ones, with some missing. The sample gives hundreds of thousands of clones, 80% to 90% of which show up once; 8.2% is in the top ten. The material sequenced was peripheral blood. These receptors originate from a woman between 45 and 65 years old with acute or convalescent COVID-19.

J is TRBJ2-6 and V is TRBV19; 9 nucleotides line up with TRBD2. Germline trimming cut 7 bases from V and 1 base from J; bases unmatched to any gene: 5. The CDR3 sequence is 16 residues long. Germline CDR1 LNHDA, CDR2 SQIVND (reference sequence). CDR3 residues: CASINSGGSGANVLTF. CDR3 nucleotides: TGTGCCAGTATAAATAGCGGGGGTTCTGGGGCCAACGTCCTGACTTTC.

The V gene is TRBV21-1, the J gene TRBJ2-4; the table's D call of TRBD2 was not tested on the DNA. TRBV21-1 is labeled a pseudogene. The CDR3 totals 15 residues. CDR3 amino acids: CARRPDAGTKNIQYF. CDR3 sequence (DNA): TGTGCCAGGAGGCCCGATGCGGGAACCAAAAACATTCAGTACTTC.

The genes are TRBV27 and TRBJ2-7; possible D gene TRBD2, 5 bases. This CDR3 region has 15 residues. V was clipped by 5 bases and J by 3 bases, with 17 bases between them. Germline V lookup: CDR1 MNHEY, CDR2 SMNVEV (reference sequence). The CDR3 DNA is TGTGCCAGCAGTCCCCCCTCAGGACTCAACTACGAGCAGTACTTC. As protein: CASSPPSGLNYEQYF.

V and J are TRBV7-3 and TRBJ1-1, with D perhaps TRBD1 (5 bases). The CDR3 length is 13 residues. The germline gives CDR1 SGHTA, CDR2 FQGTGA. Trimming shortened V by 2 bases and J by 3 bases, and 7 bases separated the two germline ends. This chain's CDR3 is CASSLSRDTEAFF. The CDR3 DNA sequence: TGTGCCAGCAGCTTATCCAGGGACACTGAAGCTTTCTTT.

The chain employs TRBV5-8 and TRBJ1-5; maybe TRBD1 (5 bases). The CDR3 covers 17 residues. V was cut by 2 bases and J by 5 bases, with 20 bases left in between. Germline values: CDR1 SGHTS, CDR2 YDEGEE. CDR3 protein: CASSFLLLGTAYQPQHF. The DNA for the CDR3 is TGTGCCAGCAGCTTTCTCCTCCTCGGGACTGCTTATCAGCCCCAGCATTTT.

Only one count was recorded for this clone. J is TRBJ2-6 and V is TRBV19; 8 nucleotides line up with TRBD1. Looked up from germline, CDR1 is LNHDA and CDR2 is SQIVND (reference sequence). This CDR3 has 17 residues. V was clipped by 7 bases and J by 1 base; unmatched bases: 9. CDR3 sequence: CASTGRDRSSGANVLTF. CDR3 bases: TGTGCCAGTACGGGCCGGGACAGGTCGTCTGGGGCCAACGTCCTGACTTTC. Together with reference TRBV19 and TRBJ2-6, the CDR3 gives the full variable domain: DGGITQSPKYLFRKEGQNVTLSCEQNLNHDAMYWYRQDPGQGLRLIYYSQIVNDFQKGDIAEGYSVSREKKESFPLTVTSAQKNPTAFYLCASTGRDRSSGANVLTFGAGSRLTVL.

Regarding this clone: This sample also contains other DNA sequences that code for the same CDR3. The rearrangement joins TRBV7-2 to TRBJ2-5; 7 nucleotides agree with TRBD1. The germline V gene has CDR1 SGHTA and CDR2 FQGNSA. The trim removed 0 bases at V and 4 bases at J, leaving 2 bases unmatched. There are 14 residues in the CDR3. Here the CDR3 DNA reads TGTGCCAGCAGCTTAGCAGGGGGCCTAGAGACCCAGTACTTC. This codes for CASSLAGGLETQYF. Drawing the rest from reference TRBV7-2 and TRBJ2-5, the complete variable domain is GAGVSQSPSNKVTEKGKDVELRCDPISGHTALYWYRQSLGQGLEFLIYFQGNSAPDKSGLPSDRFSAERTGGSVSTLTIQRTQQEDSAVYLCASSLAGGLETQYFGPGTRLLVL.

The genes are TRBV2 and TRBJ2-3; D unresolved. V lost 2 bases and J 5 bases, leaving 11 bases between the germline ends. CDR3 length equals 14 residues. Germline-derived CDR1 and CDR2 are SNHLY and FYNNEI. The CDR3 here is CASSEPYPRDTQYF. CDR3 coding DNA: TGTGCCAGCAGTGAACCATACCCGAGAGATACGCAGTATTTT.

The rearrangement links TRBV30 to TRBJ2-2, with 7 positions matching TRBD1. The V gene end was trimmed by 6 bases and the J gene end by 2 bases; junction bases not matched to a gene: 3. The length of the CDR3 is 13 residues. Germline V gives CDR1 GTSNPN, CDR2 SVGIG (reference sequence). CDR3 in DNA: TGTGCCTGTGCAGGGGGAAACACCGGGGAGCTGTTTTTT. Its translation: CACAGGNTGELFF.

The chain uses TRBV10-3 and TRBJ2-3, with D possibly matching TRBD2 (6 bases). Germline V gene lookup returns CDR1 ENHRY and CDR2 SYGVKD. The CDR3 sequence is 14 residues long. V dropped 7 bases and J dropped 5 bases, with 16 bases sitting between them. The CDR3 protein is CAITLTSEVDTQYF. The CDR3 nucleotides are TGTGCCATCACCCTGACTAGTGAGGTAGATACGCAGTATTTT.

This clone was observed a handful of times. The chain joins TRBV28 to TRBJ2-7; 7 bases match TRBD2. The CDR3 totals 13 residues. The trim removed 7 bases at V and 3 bases at J, leaving 6 bases unmatched. Germline V lookup: CDR1 MDHEN, CDR2 SYDVKM. This chain's CDR3 is CASNSREGYEQYF. The CDR3 region has the DNA TGTGCCAGCAATAGCAGGGAGGGCTACGAGCAGTACTTC.

CDR3 region: CAISHRQGNYEQYF. CDR3 sequence (DNA): TGTGCCATCAGTCACCGACAGGGTAATTACGAGCAGTACTTC. The chain has TRBV10-3 and TRBJ2-7; 7 bases align to TRBD1. Germline V gene lookup returns CDR1 ENHRY and CDR2 SYGVKD. With 5 bases clipped from V and 4 bases from J, the junction kept 8 bases outside the gene matches. This CDR3 region has 14 residues.

This clone came up once. The chain carries TRBV6-5 and TRBJ1-6, with D unresolved. V was shortened by 6 bases and J by 11 bases, with 14 bases between the two germline ends. The CDR3 is 13 residues long. Germline V gives CDR1 MNHEY, CDR2 SVGAGI. The CDR3: CASSLSIGAPLHF. The CDR3 DNA is TGTGCCAGCAGCCTTTCAATCGGGGCACCCCTCCACTTT.

The V call is TRBV19, the J call TRBJ2-1, with TRBD2 identical over 7 bases. CDR3 length: 14 amino acids. Germline V gives CDR1 LNHDA, CDR2 SQIVND (reference sequence). With 2 bases clipped from V and 12 bases from J, the junction kept 10 bases outside the gene matches. The CDR3: CASSISGVREGQFF. In DNA, the CDR3 is TGTGCCAGTAGTATATCGGGAGTGAGGGAGGGGCAGTTCTTC.

The gene calls are TRBV27 and TRBJ1-1; perhaps TRBD1 as D (5 bases). The CDR3 has 13 amino acids. Germline-derived CDR1 and CDR2 are MNHEY and SMNVEV (reference sequence). V was trimmed by 4 bases and J by 0 bases, leaving 6 bases between them. The CDR3 region is CASSWGVNTEAFF. The CDR3 DNA reads TGTGCCAGCAGTTGGGGCGTGAACACTGAAGCTTTCTTT.

The chain is built from TRBV5-6 and TRBJ1-2, with TRBD1 as a possible D gene (6 bases). Germline values: CDR1 SGHDT, CDR2 YYEEEE. This CDR3 region has 13 residues. Trimming pared 4 bases from V and 8 bases from J, leaving 15 bases between. This chain's CDR3 is CASSPQGREGYTF. CDR3 DNA: TGTGCCAGCAGCCCACAGGGAAGAGAGGGCTACACCTTC.

This sequence joins TRBV3-1 (or the pseudogene TRBV3-2) and TRBJ2-5, with 8 bases matching TRBD1. Trimming cost V 1 base and J 3 bases; bases outside gene matches: 4. The CDR3 runs 15 residues. Looked up from germline, CDR1 is LGHDT and CDR2 is YNNKEL (reference sequence). The CDR3 region has the DNA TGTGCCAGCAGCCAAGCGGGACAGGCAGAAGAGACCCAGTACTTC. Its protein product is CASSQAGQAEETQYF.

The V and J genes are TRBV11-2 and TRBJ2-3; D perhaps matches TRBD2 (6 bases). V lost 5 bases and J 3 bases, leaving 12 bases between the germline ends. The CDR3 has 14 amino acids. The germline V gene has CDR1 SGHAT and CDR2 FQNNGV. The CDR3 nucleotides read TGTGCCAGCAGCCCCGGGAGCCTAACAGATACGCAGTATTTT. Translating it yields CASSPGSLTDTQYF.

This chain joins TRBV6-5 and TRBJ2-7, with TRBD2 matching over 9 bases. Germline loops: CDR1 MNHEY, CDR2 SVGAGI. V dropped 6 bases and J dropped 2; count of bases not matched to a gene: 5. The CDR3 has 14 amino acids. This CDR3 is CASRRTSETYEQYF. The CDR3 nucleotides read TGTGCCAGCAGGAGGACTAGCGAGACCTACGAGCAGTACTTC.

The rearrangement uses TRBV6-5 and TRBJ2-4, with D possibly being TRBD1 (6 bases). V was pared by 4 bases and J by 7 bases, with 8 bases between. Germline loops: CDR1 MNHEY, CDR2 SVGAGI. The CDR3 is 12 amino acids. The CDR3 loop reads CASSLDSNIQYF. The CDR3 bases are TGTGCCAGCAGTTTGGACAGTAACATTCAGTACTTC.

The chain is built from TRBV28 and TRBJ2-2; a possible D gene is TRBD2 (6 bases). CDR3 length: 14 residues. The germline V gene encodes CDR1 MDHEN and CDR2 SYDVKM. Trimming took off 4 bases at V and 8 bases at J, with 14 bases between the two ends. The CDR3 sequence is CASSSPGSPGELFF. CDR3 bases: TGTGCCAGCAGTTCCCCCGGGAGCCCGGGGGAGCTGTTTTTT.

The chain couples TRBV29-1 to TRBJ1-2; the D gene is possibly TRBD1 (6 bases). Germline values: CDR1 SQVTM, CDR2 ANQGSEA. Deletions cut 7 bases from V and 8 bases from J, with 20 bases between. The CDR3 consists of 13 residues. The CDR3 loop is CSGGDTGTGGYTF. The CDR3 DNA sequence: TGCAGCGGTGGGGACACAGGGACCGGGGGCTACACCTTC.

The rearrangement uses TRBV2 and TRBJ2-2; no clear D. Per germline, CDR1 SNHLY and CDR2 FYNNEI. V lost 6 bases and J 8 bases, leaving 10 bases between the germline ends. The CDR3 extends over 12 amino acids. In nucleotides, the CDR3 is TGTGCCAGCAGCACTGGGCCGGGGGAGCTGTTTTTT. Its translation is CASSTGPGELFF.

The rearrangement links TRBV6-5 to TRBJ2-1, with 8 bases fitting TRBD1. The CDR3 extends over 16 amino acids. Losses at the gene ends were 0 bases for V and 0 bases for J; bases not matched to a gene: 1. CDR1 MNHEY and CDR2 SVGAGI come from the germline V gene. The CDR3 protein is CASSYSTGGSYNEQFF. CDR3 coding DNA: TGTGCCAGCAGTTACTCAACAGGGGGCTCCTACAATGAGCAGTTCTTC.

The chain uses TRBV10-2 and TRBJ1-1; D gene ambiguous. CDR1 is WSHSY and CDR2 is SAAADI in the germline V gene. Trimming shortened V by 2 bases and J by 2 bases, and 12 bases separated the two germline ends. There are 15 residues in the CDR3. CDR3 DNA: TGCGCCAGCAGTGAGGCGGGCCAGGCCAACACTGAAGCTTTCTTT. Protein product: CASSEAGQANTEAFF.

V and J are TRBV2 and TRBJ2-7; D is unclear. This CDR3 contains 15 residues. Germline V CDR1 and CDR2: SNHLY, FYNNEI. With 7 bases removed from V and 0 bases from J, the gap between germline ends came to 16 bases. The CDR3 loop is CASIADEELSYEQYF. CDR3 nucleotide sequence: TGTGCCAGCATAGCAGATGAAGAACTCTCCTACGAGCAGTACTTC. The complete variable domain, with remaining parts taken from reference TRBV2 and TRBJ2-7, reads EPEVTQTPSHQVTQMGQEVILRCVPISNHLYFYWYRQILGQKVEFLVSFYNNEISEKSEIFDDQFSVERPDGSNFTLKIRSTKLEDSAMYFCASIADEELSYEQYFGPGTRLTVT.

This clone appeared a single time. The junction does not match germline at one end; this may be a read error. CDR3 nucleotide sequence: TGTGCCAGCAGTGAAGCGCCGCGGGAGAGGACTTTATTC. Amino acids: CASSEAPRERTLF. The chain couples TRBV2 to TRBJ2-7; 7 bases match TRBD2. The CDR3 covers 13 residues. CDR1 and CDR2 from the germline V gene are SNHLY and FYNNEI.

This chain links TRBV2 with TRBJ1-5, with D unresolved. Germline V gives CDR1 SNHLY, CDR2 FYNNEI. V lost 5 bases and J lost 2, with 10 bases in between. There are 14 residues in the CDR3. The CDR3 is CASSRPEGNQPQHF. The CDR3 DNA is TGTGCCAGCAGTAGACCCGAGGGCAATCAGCCCCAGCATTTT.